Listed here is a single TCR beta chain. Its matching antigen is unknown. With a J-beta primer mix and a sample-barcoded 5' primer, a second PCR ran about 7 to 11 cycles. TCRdb recomputed calls from the 5' RACE reads with MiXCR, one row per CDR3 protein. The sample holds about 830,000 distinct CDR3 sequences, roughly 50% seen once. The data were obtained in a study of blood T cells in healthy people across ages. Study-level points and caveats: Naive and antigen-experienced cells could not be conclusively compared, given unsorted PBMCs.

The germline V gene encodes CDR1 SGHTA and CDR2 FQGNSA. V lost 5 bases and J 4 bases, leaving 13 bases between the germline ends. The CDR3 has 14 amino acids. Sequencing was performed on blood. The rearrangement joins TRBV7-2 to TRBJ2-3, with D possibly being TRBD2 (6 bases). The source of this sequence is a man aged 30 to 39 in good health. The CDR3 DNA is TGTGCCAGCAGCAATATTCCTAGCGCAGATACGCAGTATTTT. As protein: CASSNIPSADTQYF.